A single sample gave rise to the 28 T cell receptor beta chains below, sequenced in a study of cytomegalovirus exposure and HLA in healthy donors. It was with 60 Vbeta and 13 Jbeta primers that the PCR ran. Sequenced by immunoSEQ multiplex PCR; TCRdb stores in-frame clones only, minus some. The sample lists about 180,000 clones; 77% were seen once. Sequenced sample: PBMCs. The source of these receptors is a man in his late teens or twenties in good health and CMV-seronegative.

The chain is built from TRBV5-6 and TRBJ2-5, with 9 nucleotides matching TRBD1. The end of the DNA is better explained by TRBJ2-7, so the J call may be wrong. This CDR3 has 14 amino acids. The germline V gene encodes CDR1 SGHDT and CDR2 YYEEEE. CDR3: CASSIGTGPYEQYF. The CDR3 DNA sequence: TGTGCCAGCAGCATCGGGACAGGGCCTTACGAGCAGTACTTC.

This clone occurred a few times. The rearrangement links TRBV14 to TRBJ1-1; D may be TRBD1 (6 bases). Per the germline V gene, CDR1 is SGHDN and CDR2 is FVKESK. There are 14 residues in the CDR3. V was cut by 6 bases and J by 5 bases, with 16 bases left in between. In DNA form, the CDR3 reads TGTGCCAGCAGTCGGCGGGGGGCATGGACTGAAGCTTTCTTT. Amino acids: CASSRRGAWTEAFF.

This chain joins TRBV6-5 and TRBJ2-5; 8 nucleotides align to TRBD2. CDR1 and CDR2 from the germline V gene are MNHEY and SVGAGI. Trimming at V came to 5 bases and at J to 7 bases, leaving 12 bases not matched to a gene. The CDR3 totals 15 residues. CDR3 sequence: CASSPGGGPAWTQYF. DNA of the CDR3: TGTGCCAGCAGTCCCGGGGGGGGCCCCGCTTGGACCCAGTACTTC.

This chain's CDR3 is CASSLPGGGETQYF. The CDR3 DNA reads TGTGCCAGCAGCTTACCGGGAGGGGGGGAGACCCAGTACTTC. J is TRBJ2-5 and V is TRBV11-3; 8 bases are shared with TRBD2. The CDR3 totals 14 residues. Germline V gene lookup returns CDR1 SGHNT and CDR2 YENEEA. V lost 2 bases, J lost 5 bases, and 4 bases stayed unmatched.

This sequence joins TRBV7-6 and TRBJ1-1, with D possibly being TRBD1 (6 bases). The ends were cut back, 6 bases at V and 6 bases at J, with 17 bases in the middle. Per the germline V gene, CDR1 is SGHVS and CDR2 is FNYEAQ. The CDR3 covers 14 residues. The CDR3 spells CASRPRGPGAEAFF. The DNA of the CDR3 is TGTGCCAGCAGGCCCAGGGGCCCCGGGGCTGAAGCTTTCTTT.

The chain has TRBV28 and TRBJ1-1; D may be TRBD1 (6 bases). Germline V CDR1 and CDR2: MDHEN, SYDVKM. The length of the CDR3 is 13 residues. The ends were cut back, 5 bases at V and 6 bases at J, with 13 bases in the middle. CDR3 sequence reads: CASSRDRFAEAFF. CDR3 in DNA: TGTGCCAGCAGTAGAGACAGGTTCGCTGAAGCTTTCTTT.

V and J are TRBV5-6 and TRBJ1-2; 7 nucleotides agree with TRBD1. CDR1 SGHDT and CDR2 YYEEEE come from the germline V gene. The CDR3 is 14 amino acids. Unmatched junction bases numbered 5, after V lost 2 bases and J lost 4 bases. CDR3 region: CASSLGQVSYGYTF. CDR3 DNA: TGTGCCAGCAGCTTAGGACAGGTCAGCTATGGCTACACCTTC.

The chain employs TRBV5-1 and TRBJ2-7, with TRBD2 matching 9 bases. The CDR3 has 18 amino acids. The germline CDR1 and CDR2 sequences are SGHRS and YFSETQ. Trimming removed 0 bases from V and 3 bases from J; junction bases left unmatched: 13. CDR3 residues: CASSLGLAGRDGLYEQYF. The CDR3 region has the DNA TGCGCCAGCAGCTTGGGGCTAGCGGGACGTGATGGTCTCTACGAGCAGTACTTC.

The chain uses TRBV11-2 and TRBJ2-7; D is possibly TRBD2 (6 bases). The length of the CDR3 is 12 residues. Germline CDR1 is SGHAT and CDR2 is FQNNGV. V dropped 6 bases and J dropped 6 bases, with 12 bases sitting between them. CDR3 DNA sequence: TGTGCCAGCAGAAAGACTAGTGGCGAGCAGTACTTC. It is translated as CASRKTSGEQYF.

The rearrangement links TRBV4-3 to TRBJ1-4, with D possibly being TRBD1 (5 bases). Germline V CDR1 and CDR2: LGHNA, YSLEER. With 4 bases removed from V and 3 bases from J, the gap between germline ends came to 15 bases. CDR3 length: 16 residues. The DNA of the CDR3 is TGCGCCAGCAGCCCGACCCCGGTGGGGCCTAATGAAAAACTGTTTTTT. Its translation: CASSPTPVGPNEKLFF.

V gene TRBV5-1 combines with J gene TRBJ2-3; 11 positions agree with TRBD2. The V gene's germline CDR1 is SGHRS and CDR2 YFSETQ. The CDR3 length is 17 residues. Losses at the gene ends were 3 bases for V and 3 bases for J; bases not matched to a gene: 9. CDR3 nucleotide sequence: TGCGCCAGCAGCTCATCCCCCGGGACTAGCGGAACAGATACGCAGTATTTT. It codes for CASSSSPGTSGTDTQYF.

The genes are TRBV19 and TRBJ1-2, with D possibly matching TRBD1 (6 bases). The germline V gene has CDR1 LNHDA and CDR2 SQIVND (reference sequence). The V gene lost 2 bases and the J gene lost 7 bases, with 8 bases spanning the gap. The CDR3 is made up of 12 amino acids. The CDR3 sequence is CASSIRGGGYTF. CDR3 sequence (DNA): TGTGCCAGTAGTATAAGAGGGGGTGGCTACACCTTC.

The chain links TRBV28 to TRBJ1-1; 7 bases align to TRBD1. J gave up 7 bases and V 5 bases, and 4 bases lay outside the gene matches. Germline assignment: CDR1 MDHEN and CDR2 SYDVKM. This CDR3 region has 12 residues. CDR3 in amino acids: CASSVGQSEAFF. Written as DNA, the CDR3 is TGTGCCAGCAGTGTGGGACAGAGTGAAGCTTTCTTT.

The V call is TRBV9, the J call TRBJ1-1, with D perhaps matching TRBD1 (6 bases). Trimming cost V 4 bases and J 2 bases, with 18 bases left between them. Per germline, CDR1 SGDLS and CDR2 YYNGEE. The CDR3 covers 16 residues. This CDR3 is CASSPGRGHGNTEAFF. The CDR3, as DNA: TGTGCCAGCAGCCCGGGCAGGGGACATGGAAACACTGAAGCTTTCTTT.

Concerning this clone: One end of the junction is discordant with germline, which a read error may explain. The J gene is TRBJ2-3, the V gene TRBV2; perhaps TRBD1 as D (6 bases). The CDR3 runs 14 residues. From germline, CDR1 is SNHLY and CDR2 FYNNEI. DNA for the CDR3: TGTGCCAGCAGTTTGGGACATAGCATAGATACGCAGTATTTT. Protein sequence: CASSLGHSIDTQYF.

This clone was recorded only once. V gene TRBV27 combines with J gene TRBJ2-7, with D unresolved. CDR1 MNHEY and CDR2 SMNVEV come from the germline V gene (reference sequence). Trimming removed 1 base at V and 5 bases at J, with 24 bases between. This CDR3 is 18 amino acids long. CDR3 nucleotides: TGTGCCAGCAGTTTATACCCCCCCCGCGTGGGCGCTCGGAACGAGCAGTACTTC. This sequence encodes CASSLYPPRVGARNEQYF.

The genes are TRBV19 and TRBJ2-7, with 8 bases identical to TRBD1. The CDR3 sequence is 13 residues long. CDR1 and CDR2 (germline): LNHDA, SQIVND (reference sequence). J lost 6 bases, V lost 8 bases, and 9 bases had no gene match. CDR3: CASSDRVNGEQYF. DNA for the CDR3: TGTGCCAGTTCGGACAGGGTAAACGGCGAGCAGTACTTC.

The chain uses TRBV30 and TRBJ2-1; 14 bases align to TRBD2. This CDR3 has 15 amino acids. The trim removed 3 bases at V and 6 bases at J, leaving 4 bases unmatched. CDR1 is GTSNPN, CDR2 SVGIG, per germline (reference sequence). CDR3 nucleotides: TGTGCCTGGAGAAGGGGGACTAGCGGGAGCAATGAGCAGTTCTTC. Protein: CAWRRGTSGSNEQFF.

In its sample, this clone was seen a few times. The rearrangement joins TRBV7-2 to TRBJ2-5; 15 bases are a match to TRBD2. Unmatched junction bases numbered 5, after V lost 5 bases and J lost 7 bases. Germline CDR1 SGHTA, CDR2 FQGNSA. This CDR3 region has 15 residues. The CDR3 nucleotides read TGTGCCAGCAGCCCTCGGACTAGCGGGGGGGGGACCCAGTACTTC. Amino acid sequence: CASSPRTSGGGTQYF.

This clone was recorded a few times. The chain employs TRBV5-1 and TRBJ2-7; possibly TRBD1 for D (5 bases). Trimming removed 7 bases from V and 4 bases from J, with 9 bases in between. This CDR3 is built from 11 residues. Germline lookup yields CDR1 SGHRS and CDR2 YFSETQ. CDR3 sequence reads: CASRTGYEQYF. The CDR3 DNA follows: TGCGCCAGCCGCACAGGTTACGAGCAGTACTTC.

This clone was counted once. This chain uses TRBV2 with TRBJ1-4; D is possibly TRBD1 (6 bases). The V end lost 6 bases, the J end lost 4 bases, and 12 bases lay between the germline ends. This CDR3 is built from 14 residues. CDR1 and CDR2 from the germline V gene are SNHLY and FYNNEI. The CDR3 nucleotides read TGTGCCAGCAGGCAGGGGATGGGTAATGAAAAACTGTTTTTT. The encoded protein is CASRQGMGNEKLFF.

This chain uses TRBV5-1 with TRBJ2-5, with TRBD1 identical over 8 bases. This CDR3 is built from 19 residues. The V and J ends lost 4 bases and 5 bases, in that order; junction bases with no gene match: 22. Looked up from germline, CDR1 is SGHRS and CDR2 is YFSETQ. CDR3: CASSPNPPGGQGFRETQYF. CDR3 DNA sequence: TGCGCCAGCAGCCCGAACCCCCCCGGAGGACAGGGTTTTCGGGAGACCCAGTACTTC.

The V call is TRBV30, the J call TRBJ2-1; no firm D call. The germline V gene has CDR1 GTSNPN and CDR2 SVGIG (reference sequence). Between the trimmed V and J ends, which lost 1 base and 4 bases, there was a span of 5 bases. CDR3 length: 12 amino acids. The CDR3 region is CAWSAPYNEQFF. Here the CDR3 DNA reads TGTGCCTGGAGTGCCCCATACAATGAGCAGTTCTTC.

This clone has only one observation. J is TRBJ2-6 and V is TRBV11-1; D is perhaps TRBD1 (6 bases). Germline V gives CDR1 SGHAT, CDR2 FQDESV (reference sequence). Trimming left V 5 bases short and J 12 bases short, with 14 bases between. The CDR3 contains 13 residues. As DNA, the CDR3 is TGTGCCAGCAGCGTCATGCAGGGGTTCGTCCTGACTTTC. Translation: CASSVMQGFVLTF. The full variable domain, its missing parts supplied by reference TRBV11-1 and TRBJ2-6, is EAEVAQSPRYKITEKSQAVAFWCDPISGHATLYWYRQILGQGPELLVQFQDESVVDDSQLPKDRFSAERLKGVDSTLKIQPAELGDSAMYLCASSVMQGFVLTFGAGSRLTVL.

The chain employs TRBV7-8 and TRBJ2-2; 7 positions agree with TRBD1. CDR1 and CDR2 (germline): SGHVS, FQNEAQ. There are 17 residues in the CDR3. V shed 4 bases and J 2 bases; nucleotides not matched to a gene: 10. CDR3: CASSSRLDRSNTGELFF. Written as DNA, the CDR3 is TGTGCCAGCAGCTCCAGACTGGACAGGAGCAACACCGGGGAGCTGTTTTTT.

The chain joins TRBV27 to TRBJ2-5; possible D gene TRBD2, 5 bases. CDR3 length: 14 amino acids. Trimming shortened V by 7 bases and J by 2 bases, and 14 bases separated the two germline ends. In germline, CDR1 is MNHEY, CDR2 SMNVEV (reference sequence). The DNA of the CDR3 is TGTGCCAGCAATGAGGCGGGTCGTCAAGAGACCCAGTACTTC. Its protein product is CASNEAGRQETQYF.

V and J are TRBV4-3 and TRBJ1-2, with 10 bases identical to TRBD1. V trimming: 1 base; J trimming: 7 bases; junction bases outside the gene matches: 9. The CDR3 runs 16 residues. CDR1 and CDR2 (germline): LGHNA, YSLEER. The CDR3 coding sequence is TGCGCCAGCAGCCAAGCAGGGACAGGGGATTTAGGTGGCTACACCTTC. Protein: CASSQAGTGDLGGYTF.

This clone was observed a handful of times. V gene TRBV7-9 combines with J gene TRBJ1-1; D remains ambiguous. The CDR3 runs 14 residues. Trimming stripped 5 bases from V and 4 bases from J, with 14 bases between. Germline-derived CDR1 and CDR2 are SEHNR and FQNEAQ (reference sequence). CDR3 sequence reads: CASSPIRVGTEAFF. The CDR3 nucleotides read TGTGCCAGCAGCCCCATCCGGGTGGGCACTGAAGCTTTCTTT.